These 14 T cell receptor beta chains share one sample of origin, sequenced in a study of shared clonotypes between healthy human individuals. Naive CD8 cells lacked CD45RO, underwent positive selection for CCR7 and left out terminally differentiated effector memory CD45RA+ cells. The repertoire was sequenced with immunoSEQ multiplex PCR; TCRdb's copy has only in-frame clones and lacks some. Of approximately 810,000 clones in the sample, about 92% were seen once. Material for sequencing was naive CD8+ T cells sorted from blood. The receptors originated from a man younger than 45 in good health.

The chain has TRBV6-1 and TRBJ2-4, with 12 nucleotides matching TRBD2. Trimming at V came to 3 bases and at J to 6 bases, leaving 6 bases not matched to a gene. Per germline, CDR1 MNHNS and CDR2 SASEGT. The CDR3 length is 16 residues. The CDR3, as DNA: TGTGCCAGCAGTGACCCGACTAGCGGGAGTAGAAACATTCAGTACTTC. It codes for CASSDPTSGSRNIQYF.

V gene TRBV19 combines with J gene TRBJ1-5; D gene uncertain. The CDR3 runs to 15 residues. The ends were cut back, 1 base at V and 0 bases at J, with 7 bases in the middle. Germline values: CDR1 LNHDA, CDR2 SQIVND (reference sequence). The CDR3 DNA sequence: TGTGCCAGTAGTATAGGCCTGGATAGCAATCAGCCCCAGCATTTT. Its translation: CASSIGLDSNQPQHF. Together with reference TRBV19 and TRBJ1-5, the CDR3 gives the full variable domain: DGGITQSPKYLFRKEGQNVTLSCEQNLNHDAMYWYRQDPGQGLRLIYYSQIVNDFQKGDIAEGYSVSREKKESFPLTVTSAQKNPTAFYLCASSIGLDSNQPQHFGDGTRLSIL.

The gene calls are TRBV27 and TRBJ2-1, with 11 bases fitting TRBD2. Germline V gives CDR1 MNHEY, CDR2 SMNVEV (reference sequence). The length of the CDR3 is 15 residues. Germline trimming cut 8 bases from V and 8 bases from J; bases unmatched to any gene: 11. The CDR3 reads CASAPIAGGNDEQFF. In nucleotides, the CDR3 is TGTGCCAGCGCACCAATAGCGGGAGGGAATGATGAGCAGTTCTTC.

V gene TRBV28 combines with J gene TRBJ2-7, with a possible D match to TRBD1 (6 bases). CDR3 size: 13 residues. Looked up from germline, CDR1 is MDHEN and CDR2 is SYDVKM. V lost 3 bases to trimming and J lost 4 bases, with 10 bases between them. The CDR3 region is CASSFSRGYEQYF. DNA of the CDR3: TGTGCCAGCAGTTTCTCCAGGGGATACGAGCAGTACTTC.

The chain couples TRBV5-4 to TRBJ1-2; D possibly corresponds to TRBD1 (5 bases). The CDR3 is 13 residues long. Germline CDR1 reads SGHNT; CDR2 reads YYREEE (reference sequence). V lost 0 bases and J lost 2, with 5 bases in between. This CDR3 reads CASSLGQNYGYTF. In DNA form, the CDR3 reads TGTGCCAGCAGCTTGGGACAGAACTATGGCTACACCTTC.

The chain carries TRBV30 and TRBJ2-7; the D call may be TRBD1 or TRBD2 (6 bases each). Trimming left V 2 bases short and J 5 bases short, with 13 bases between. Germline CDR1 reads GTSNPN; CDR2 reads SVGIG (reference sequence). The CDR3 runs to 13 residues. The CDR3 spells CAWSLGGGHEQYF. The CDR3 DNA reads TGTGCCTGGAGTCTAGGGGGAGGCCACGAGCAGTACTTC.

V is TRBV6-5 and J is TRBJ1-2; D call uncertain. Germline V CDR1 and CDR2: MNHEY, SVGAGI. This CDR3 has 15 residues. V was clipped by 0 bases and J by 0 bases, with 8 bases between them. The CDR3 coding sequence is TGTGCCAGCAGTTACTCCCCATCTTCTAACTATGGCTACACCTTC. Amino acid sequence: CASSYSPSSNYGYTF.

The CDR3 coding sequence is TGTGCCAGCAGTGGACAGGGGGTTTGGGGGCACTACGAGCAGTACTTC. Translated: CASSGQGVWGHYEQYF. The rearrangement joins TRBV6-1 to TRBJ2-7; 9 bases map to TRBD1. The CDR3 sequence is 16 residues long. With V trimmed by 4 bases and J by 3 bases, 10 bases remained unmatched. Germline CDR1 and CDR2: MNHNS and SASEGT.

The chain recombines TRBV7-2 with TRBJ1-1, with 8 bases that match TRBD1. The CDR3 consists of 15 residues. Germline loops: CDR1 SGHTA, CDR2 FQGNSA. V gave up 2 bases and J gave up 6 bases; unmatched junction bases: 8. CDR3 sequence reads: CASSLPISGGSEAFF. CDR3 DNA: TGTGCCAGCAGCTTACCTATTTCAGGGGGCTCTGAAGCTTTCTTT.

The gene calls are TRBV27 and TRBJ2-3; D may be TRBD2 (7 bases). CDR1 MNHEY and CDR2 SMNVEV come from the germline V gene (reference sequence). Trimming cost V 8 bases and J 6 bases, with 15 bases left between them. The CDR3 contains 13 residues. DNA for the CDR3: TGTGCCAGCGGAATACAGGGAGGGGATACGCAGTATTTT. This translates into CASGIQGGDTQYF.

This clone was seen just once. In DNA form, the CDR3 reads TGTGCCAGTGTACGGACAGGGTACAATGAGCAGTTCTTC. It is translated as CASVRTGYNEQFF. V and J are TRBV7-8 and TRBJ2-1; 8 positions agree with TRBD1. The CDR3 has 13 amino acids. Germline lookup yields CDR1 SGHVS and CDR2 FQNEAQ. V shed 9 bases and J 4 bases; nucleotides not matched to a gene: 5.

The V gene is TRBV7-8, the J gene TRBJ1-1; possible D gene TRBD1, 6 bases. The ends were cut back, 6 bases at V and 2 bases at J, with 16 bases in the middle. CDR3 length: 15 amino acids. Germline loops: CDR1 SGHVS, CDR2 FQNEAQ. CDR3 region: CASSLPAGDNTEAFF. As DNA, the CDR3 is TGTGCCAGCAGTCTCCCGGCAGGGGACAACACTGAAGCTTTCTTT.

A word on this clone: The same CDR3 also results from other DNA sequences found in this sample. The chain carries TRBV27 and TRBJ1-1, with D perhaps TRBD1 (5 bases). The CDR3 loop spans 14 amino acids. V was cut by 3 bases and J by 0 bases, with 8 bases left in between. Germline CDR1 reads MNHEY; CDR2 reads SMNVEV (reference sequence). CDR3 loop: CASSFGGLNTEAFF. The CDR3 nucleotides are TGTGCCAGCAGTTTTGGGGGATTGAACACTGAAGCTTTCTTT.

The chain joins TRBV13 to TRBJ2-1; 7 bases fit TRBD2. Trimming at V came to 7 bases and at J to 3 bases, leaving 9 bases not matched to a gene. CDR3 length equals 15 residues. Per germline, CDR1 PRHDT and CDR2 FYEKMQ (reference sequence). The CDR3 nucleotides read TGTGCCAGCACCGCCCTAGCGGACGGCTACAATGAGCAGTTCTTC. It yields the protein CASTALADGYNEQFF.